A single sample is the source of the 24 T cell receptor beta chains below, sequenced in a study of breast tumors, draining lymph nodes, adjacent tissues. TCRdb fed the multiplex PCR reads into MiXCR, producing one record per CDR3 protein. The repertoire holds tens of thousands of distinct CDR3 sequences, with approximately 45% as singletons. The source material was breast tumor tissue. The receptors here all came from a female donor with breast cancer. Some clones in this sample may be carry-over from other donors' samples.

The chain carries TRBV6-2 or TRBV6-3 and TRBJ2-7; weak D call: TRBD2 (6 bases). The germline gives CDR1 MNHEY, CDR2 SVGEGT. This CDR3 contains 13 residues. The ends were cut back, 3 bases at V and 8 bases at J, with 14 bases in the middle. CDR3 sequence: CASSYGGTHKQYF. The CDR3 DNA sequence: TGTGCCAGCAGTTATGGCGGGACCCACAAGCAGTACTTC.

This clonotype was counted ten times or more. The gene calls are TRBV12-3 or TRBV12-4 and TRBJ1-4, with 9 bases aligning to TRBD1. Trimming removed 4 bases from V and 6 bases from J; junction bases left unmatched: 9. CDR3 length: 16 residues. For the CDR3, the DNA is TGTGCCAGCAGTTCGATGTACAGGGGGCTTTATGAAAAACTGTTTTTT. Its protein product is CASSSMYRGLYEKLFF.

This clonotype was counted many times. CDR3 in amino acids: CAIKPQGQLFNEQFF. Here the CDR3 DNA reads TGTGCCATCAAACCACAGGGGCAGTTGTTCAATGAGCAGTTCTTC. The chain recombines TRBV10-3 with TRBJ2-1, with 7 positions matching TRBD1. Germline loops: CDR1 ENHRY, CDR2 SYGVKD. The CDR3 has 15 residues. Trimming at V came to 7 bases and at J to 6 bases, leaving 12 bases not matched to a gene.

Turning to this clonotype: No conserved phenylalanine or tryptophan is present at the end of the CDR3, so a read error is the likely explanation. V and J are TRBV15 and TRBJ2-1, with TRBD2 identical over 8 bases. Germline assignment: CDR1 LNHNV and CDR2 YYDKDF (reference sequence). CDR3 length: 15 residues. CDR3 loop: CATGRGLGLSNEQFL. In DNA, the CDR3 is TGTGCCACCGGCAGGGGACTAGGATTAAGCAATGAGCAGTTCCTC.

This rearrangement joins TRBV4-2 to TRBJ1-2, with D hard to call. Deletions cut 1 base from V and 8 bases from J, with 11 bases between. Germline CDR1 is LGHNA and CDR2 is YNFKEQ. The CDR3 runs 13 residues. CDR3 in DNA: TGTGCCAGCAGCCAAGCAGGAGGGATAGGCTACACCTTC. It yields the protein CASSQAGGIGYTF.

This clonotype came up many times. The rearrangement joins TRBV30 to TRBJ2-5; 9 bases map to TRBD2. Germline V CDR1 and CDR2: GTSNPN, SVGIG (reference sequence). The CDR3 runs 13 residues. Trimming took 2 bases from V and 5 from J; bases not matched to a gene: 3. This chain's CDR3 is CAWSIAGVETQYF. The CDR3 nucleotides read TGTGCCTGGAGTATAGCGGGAGTTGAGACCCAGTACTTC. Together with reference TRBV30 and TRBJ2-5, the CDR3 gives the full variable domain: SQTIHQWPATLVQPVGSPLSLECTVEGTSNPNLYWYRQAAGRGLQLLFYSVGIGQISSEVPQNLSASRPQDRQFILSSKKLLLSDSGFYLCAWSIAGVETQYFGPGTRLLVL.

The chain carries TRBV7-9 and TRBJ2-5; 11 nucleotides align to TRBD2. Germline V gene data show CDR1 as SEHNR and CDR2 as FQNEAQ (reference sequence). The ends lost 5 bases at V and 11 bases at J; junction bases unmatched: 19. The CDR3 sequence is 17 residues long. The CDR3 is CASSHTGTSGGSGPQYF. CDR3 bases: TGTGCCAGCAGCCACACCGGGACTAGCGGAGGGAGTGGGCCTCAGTACTTC.

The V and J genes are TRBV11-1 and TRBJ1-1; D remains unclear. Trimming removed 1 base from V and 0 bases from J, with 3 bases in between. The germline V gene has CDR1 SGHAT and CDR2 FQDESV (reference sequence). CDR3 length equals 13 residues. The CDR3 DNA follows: TGTGCCAGCAGCTTAGGCATGAACACTGAAGCTTTCTTT. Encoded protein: CASSLGMNTEAFF.

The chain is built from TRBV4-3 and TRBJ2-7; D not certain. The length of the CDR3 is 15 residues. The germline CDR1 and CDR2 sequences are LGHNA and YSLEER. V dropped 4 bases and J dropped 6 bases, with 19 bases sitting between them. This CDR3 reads CASSLDRKSLCEQYF. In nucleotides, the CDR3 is TGCGCCAGCAGCCTAGATCGCAAATCCCTCTGCGAGCAGTACTTC.

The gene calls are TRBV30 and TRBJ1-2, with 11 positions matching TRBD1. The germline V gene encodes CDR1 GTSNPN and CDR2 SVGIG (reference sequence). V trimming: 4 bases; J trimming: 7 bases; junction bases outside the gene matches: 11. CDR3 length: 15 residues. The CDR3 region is CAWNSGTGGLSGYTF. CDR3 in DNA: TGTGCCTGGAATTCGGGGACAGGGGGTCTTAGTGGCTACACCTTC.

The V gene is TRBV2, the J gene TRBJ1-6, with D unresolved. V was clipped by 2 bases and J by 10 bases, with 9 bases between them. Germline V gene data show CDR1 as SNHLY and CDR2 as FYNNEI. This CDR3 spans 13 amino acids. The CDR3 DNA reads TGTGCCAGCAGTGAATCCCCTTACTCACCCCTCCACTTT. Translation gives CASSESPYSPLHF.

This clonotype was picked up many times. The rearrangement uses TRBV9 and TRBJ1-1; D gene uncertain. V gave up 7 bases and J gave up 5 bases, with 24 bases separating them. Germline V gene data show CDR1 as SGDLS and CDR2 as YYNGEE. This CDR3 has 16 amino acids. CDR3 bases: TGTGCCAGCGGGGAACGATCCGTGGGATTTGGGACTGAAGCTTTCTTT. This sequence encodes CASGERSVGFGTEAFF.

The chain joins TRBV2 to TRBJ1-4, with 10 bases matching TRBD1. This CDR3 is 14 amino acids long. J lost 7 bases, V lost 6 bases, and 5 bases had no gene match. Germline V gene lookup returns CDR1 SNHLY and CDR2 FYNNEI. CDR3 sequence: CASRTGQGFEKLFF. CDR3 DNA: TGTGCCAGCAGGACGGGACAGGGGTTTGAAAAACTGTTTTTT.

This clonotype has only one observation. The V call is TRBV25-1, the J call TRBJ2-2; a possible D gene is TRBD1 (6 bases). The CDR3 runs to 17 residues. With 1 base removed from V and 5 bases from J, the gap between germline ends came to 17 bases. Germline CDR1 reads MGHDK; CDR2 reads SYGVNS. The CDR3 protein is CASSESGGAGRTGELFF. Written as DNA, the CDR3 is TGTGCCAGCAGTGAATCTGGGGGCGCGGGTCGGACCGGGGAGCTGTTTTTT.

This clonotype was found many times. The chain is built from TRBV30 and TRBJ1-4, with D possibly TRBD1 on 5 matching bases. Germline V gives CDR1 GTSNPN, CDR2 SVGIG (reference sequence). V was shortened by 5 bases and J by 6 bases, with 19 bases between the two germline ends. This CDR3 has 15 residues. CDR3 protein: CAWGSSGRADEKLFF. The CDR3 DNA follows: TGTGCCTGGGGTTCGAGCGGCAGGGCGGATGAAAAACTGTTTTTT.

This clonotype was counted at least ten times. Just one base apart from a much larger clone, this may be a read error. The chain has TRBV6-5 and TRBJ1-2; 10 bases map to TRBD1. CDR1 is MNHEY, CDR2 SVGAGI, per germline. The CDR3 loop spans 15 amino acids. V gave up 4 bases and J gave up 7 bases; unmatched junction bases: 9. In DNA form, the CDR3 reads TGTGCCAGCAGTTGCTCGCCCGACAGGGGGCCTGGCTACACCTTC. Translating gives CASSCSPDRGPGYTF.

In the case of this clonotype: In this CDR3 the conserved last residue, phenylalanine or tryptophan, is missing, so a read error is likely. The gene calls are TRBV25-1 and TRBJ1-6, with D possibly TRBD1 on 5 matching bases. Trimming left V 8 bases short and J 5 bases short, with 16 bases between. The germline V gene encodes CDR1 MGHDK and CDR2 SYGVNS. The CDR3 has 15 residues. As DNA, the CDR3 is TGTGCCAGCGGTCCGCAGGGCGGAGATAATTCACCCCTCCACCTT. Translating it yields CASGPQGGDNSPLHL.

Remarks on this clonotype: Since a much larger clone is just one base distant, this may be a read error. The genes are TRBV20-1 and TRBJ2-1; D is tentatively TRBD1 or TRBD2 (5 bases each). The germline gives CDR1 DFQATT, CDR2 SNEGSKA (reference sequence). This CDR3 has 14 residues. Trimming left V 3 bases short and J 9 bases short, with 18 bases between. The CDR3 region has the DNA TGCAGTGCTAGTGTCTCCGGGACCACCACTGAGCAGTTCTTC. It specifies CSASVSGTTTEQFF.

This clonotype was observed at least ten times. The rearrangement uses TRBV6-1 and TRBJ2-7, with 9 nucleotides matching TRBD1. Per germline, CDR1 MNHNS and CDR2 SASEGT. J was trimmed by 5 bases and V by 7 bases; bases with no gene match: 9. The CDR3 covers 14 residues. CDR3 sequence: CASMDPTGGNEQYF. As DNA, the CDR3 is TGTGCCAGCATGGACCCGACAGGGGGAAACGAGCAGTACTTC.

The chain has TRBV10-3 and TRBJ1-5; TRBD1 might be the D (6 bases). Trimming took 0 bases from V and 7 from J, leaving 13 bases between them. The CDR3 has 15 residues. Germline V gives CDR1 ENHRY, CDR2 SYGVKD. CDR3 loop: CAISESIQGQQPQHF. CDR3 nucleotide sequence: TGTGCCATCAGTGAGTCGATCCAGGGGCAACAGCCCCAGCATTTT.

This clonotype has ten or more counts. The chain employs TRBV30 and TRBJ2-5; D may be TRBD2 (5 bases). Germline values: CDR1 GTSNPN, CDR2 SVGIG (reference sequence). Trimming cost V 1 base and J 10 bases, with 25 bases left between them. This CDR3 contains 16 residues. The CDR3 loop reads CAWSGFQDSGYDDQYF. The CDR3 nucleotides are TGTGCCTGGAGTGGTTTTCAGGACTCGGGTTATGATGACCAGTACTTC.

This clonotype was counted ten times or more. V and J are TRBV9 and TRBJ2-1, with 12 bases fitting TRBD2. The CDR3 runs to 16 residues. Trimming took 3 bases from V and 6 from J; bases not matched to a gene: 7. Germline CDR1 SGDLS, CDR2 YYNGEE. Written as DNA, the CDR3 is TGTGCCAGCAGCGGCCCTAGCGGGAGGGAGAGCAATGAGCAGTTCTTC. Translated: CASSGPSGRESNEQFF.

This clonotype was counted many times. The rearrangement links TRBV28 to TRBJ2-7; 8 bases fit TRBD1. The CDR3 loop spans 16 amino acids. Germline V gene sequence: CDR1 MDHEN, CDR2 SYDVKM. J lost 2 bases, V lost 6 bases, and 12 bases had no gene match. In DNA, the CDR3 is TGTGCCAGCAGCCCCATTCCCGGGACAGGCACCTACGAGCAGTACTTC. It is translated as CASSPIPGTGTYEQYF.

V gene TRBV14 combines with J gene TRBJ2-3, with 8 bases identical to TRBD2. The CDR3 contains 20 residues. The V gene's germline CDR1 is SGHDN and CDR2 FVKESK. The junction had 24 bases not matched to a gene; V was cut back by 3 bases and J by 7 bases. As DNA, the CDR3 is TGTGCCAGCAGCCACCCTCGGGAGGGGGGTCCGGACACCTCTACTTATACGCAGTATTTT. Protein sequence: CASSHPREGGPDTSTYTQYF.